The source of this TCR beta chain is a study of blood T cell repertoires in COVID-19. The repertoire was sequenced with immunoSEQ multiplex PCR; TCRdb's copy has only in-frame clones and lacks some. The sample contains 90,000 to 100,000 clones, roughly nine tenths of which appear only once. Germline CDR1 reads SGHDN; CDR2 reads FVKESK. The CDR3 extends over 14 amino acids. V was clipped by 1 base and J by 6 bases, with 9 bases between them. This chain uses TRBV14 with TRBJ1-4; D is ambiguous. Specimen: peripheral blood. The source of this sequence is a man aged 50-59 years with COVID-19, enrolled during active disease. The CDR3 here is CASSQGPGYEKLFF. CDR3 DNA: TGTGCCAGCAGCCAAGGCCCGGGATATGAAAAACTGTTTTTT.